This entry concerns a single TCR beta chain. Nominally healthy donors provided the samples, though records likely missed some immune exposures. The CDR3 totals 15 residues. CDR1 is MDHEN and CDR2 is SYDVKM in the germline V gene. V lost 3 bases to trimming and J lost 8 bases; unmatched junction nucleotides: 4. This record belongs to a study of cytomegalovirus exposure and HLA in healthy donors. It was with 60 Vbeta and 13 Jbeta primers that the PCR ran. The data were produced by immunoSEQ multiplex PCR, yet TCRdb's version contains in-frame clones alone and is incomplete. The sample consists of 90,000 to 140,000 clones, around 84% of them appearing once.

The source of this sequence is a man aged 25-45 years in good health and CMV-seronegative. This rearrangement joins TRBV28 to TRBJ2-1; 13 bases fit TRBD2. The sequencing sample was made of PBMCs. DNA for the CDR3: TGTGCCAGCAGTTTCCGGACTAGCGGGAGTTATGAGCAGTTCTTC. Translated: CASSFRTSGSYEQFF.